Listed below are T cell receptor beta chains from one sample, sequenced in a study of T-cell memory formation after mild COVID-19. One entry per CDR3 protein, called by TCRdb with MiXCR from the 5' RACE reads. The table lists about 260,000 distinct CDR3 sequences, around 15% of them singletons. The sample comprised PBMCs or a T cell subset sorted from them (not recorded which). These receptors were taken from a man younger than 30 who had mild COVID-19 (a few samples of this study predate the infection). Cell type and time point are not known. The CDR3 runs from the conserved cysteine through the conserved F or W. Fields, in order: CDR3 DNA, CDR3 protein, clone size, J gene, V gene, D gene. D genes are given only for firm matches. A row's size may be missing; if present it is once, few, many or a size class.

DNA: TGTGCCAGCAGTTACGCCCTCTCCGAAATGGCTTTGGGAGCTTTCTTT
CDR3: CASSYALSEMALGAFF
size: .
J: TRBJ1-1
V: TRBV6-2/TRBV6-3
D: .

DNA: TGTGCCACCAGCAAATCACTGACAGGGGTTCTCATTCAGTACTTC
CDR3: CATSKSLTGVLIQYF
size: .
J: TRBJ2-4
V: TRBV15
D: TRBD1

DNA: TGTGCCAGCAGCACCAGGGCTAGCACTGAAGCTTTCTTT
CDR3: CASSTRASTEAFF
size: few
J: TRBJ1-1
V: TRBV7-2
D: .

DNA: TGCGCCAGCAGCCCCATGGAGGGGGGCACTGAAGCTTTCTTT
CDR3: CASSPMEGGTEAFF
size: .
J: TRBJ1-1
V: TRBV4-1
D: .

DNA: TGTGCCAGCAGTTACTCGAAGTCGGGACAGGGGATCGGGGAGCTGTTTTTT
CDR3: CASSYSKSGQGIGELFF
size: few
J: TRBJ2-2
V: TRBV6-2/TRBV6-3
D: TRBD1

DNA: TGTGCCAGCAGACCTACTGGGGGGGATACGCAGTATTTT
CDR3: CASRPTGGDTQYF
size: few
J: TRBJ2-3
V: TRBV7-9
D: .

DNA: TGTGCCAGCAGCCATCAACCGGGACAGGGACGCTACGAGCAGTACTTC
CDR3: CASSHQPGQGRYEQYF
size: .
J: TRBJ2-7
V: TRBV11-2
D: TRBD1

DNA: TGTGCCAGCACCACGGCCATCCCACTACCCACAGATACGCAGTATTTT
CDR3: CASTTAIPLPTDTQYF
size: .
J: TRBJ2-3
V: TRBV6-6
D: .

DNA: TGTGCCAGCAGTTCCACCCCCGAGGGGACTAAAGAGACCCAGTACTTC
CDR3: CASSSTPEGTKETQYF
size: .
J: TRBJ2-5
V: TRBV28
D: TRBD2

DNA: TGCGCCAGCAGTGTAGCGGGGCGTTACAATGAGCAGTTCTTC
CDR3: CASSVAGRYNEQFF
size: .
J: TRBJ2-1
V: TRBV10-2
D: TRBD2

DNA: TGTGCCATCAGTGAGCACCCCGGGGCTGAAGCTTTCTTT
CDR3: CAISEHPGAEAFF
size: .
J: TRBJ1-1
V: TRBV10-3
D: .

DNA: TGTGCCAGCATCCAGCGGGGGGAGTTCGGTGAGCAGTTCTTC
CDR3: CASIQRGEFGEQFF
size: few
J: TRBJ2-1
V: TRBV27
D: TRBD2

DNA: TGTGCCAGCAGCTCCCTACGGACAAGTTTGAACACTGAAGCTTTCTTT
CDR3: CASSSLRTSLNTEAFF
size: few
J: TRBJ1-1
V: TRBV7-9
D: .

DNA: TGCGCCAGCAGGCAGACAGGGGTTGAGGCTTTCTTT
CDR3: CASRQTGVEAFF
size: .
J: TRBJ1-1
V: TRBV5-1
D: TRBD1

DNA: TGTGCCAGCAGCTTGGGGGACCCCTATAATTCACCCCTCCACTTT
CDR3: CASSLGDPYNSPLHF
size: .
J: TRBJ1-6
V: TRBV11-1
D: .

DNA: TGCAGTGCTAGGGACAGGGGGCCGGATACGCAGTATTTT
CDR3: CSARDRGPDTQYF
size: .
J: TRBJ2-3
V: TRBV20-1
D: TRBD1

DNA: TGTGCCAGCAGCATAGGGGGGACAGAAGAGACCCAGTACTTC
CDR3: CASSIGGTEETQYF
size: few
J: TRBJ2-5
V: TRBV7-9
D: .

DNA: TGCAGTGCTAGAGTCCACCCGGGAGCTAATCAGCCCCAGCATTTT
CDR3: CSARVHPGANQPQHF
size: few
J: TRBJ1-5
V: TRBV20-1
D: .

DNA: TGTGCCACCAGCAAGGGCTCCGCTAATAATGAAAAACTGTTTTTT
CDR3: CATSKGSANNEKLFF
size: few
J: TRBJ1-4
V: TRBV15
D: .

DNA: TGTGCCAGCAGCTTTGCCGGGTCGGGGACCCAGTACTTC
CDR3: CASSFAGSGTQYF
size: few
J: TRBJ2-5
V: TRBV7-2
D: .

DNA: TGTGCCAGCAGTTTTGTCGGCCCAGATACGCAGTATTTT
CDR3: CASSFVGPDTQYF
size: few
J: TRBJ2-3
V: TRBV11-2
D: .

DNA: TGTGCCAGCAGCCCTAGGGGGACTGAAGCTTTCTTT
CDR3: CASSPRGTEAFF
size: many
J: TRBJ1-1
V: TRBV7-2
D: .

DNA: TGTGCCAGCAGCTTGGGACTACAACCAACTAATGAAAAACTGTTTTTT
CDR3: CASSLGLQPTNEKLFF
size: few
J: TRBJ1-4
V: TRBV5-5
D: .

DNA: TGTGCCACCAGCAGAGATTACGGGACAGGGGGGTACGGGCAGTACTTC
CDR3: CATSRDYGTGGYGQYF
size: .
J: TRBJ2-7
V: TRBV15
D: TRBD1

DNA: TGTGCCAGCAGCTTAGGATCCCGCTCTGGAAACACCATATATTTT
CDR3: CASSLGSRSGNTIYF
size: many
J: TRBJ1-3
V: TRBV7-6
D: .

DNA: TGTGCCACCAGTGAAACGGACGAGAGTCAGCCCCAGCATTTT
CDR3: CATSETDESQPQHF
size: few
J: TRBJ1-5
V: TRBV24-1
D: .

DNA: TGTGCCATCAGTGGGGACATCAACTCCTACGAGCAGTACTTC
CDR3: CAISGDINSYEQYF
size: .
J: TRBJ2-7
V: TRBV10-3
D: .

DNA: TGCGCCAGCAGCCGGGACGTAGGGGTCGGTGAAGCTTTCTTT
CDR3: CASSRDVGVGEAFF
size: few
J: TRBJ1-1
V: TRBV5-1
D: .

DNA: TGTGCCAGCAGCCAATTTGGATCAACTAATGAAAAACTGTTTTTT
CDR3: CASSQFGSTNEKLFF
size: .
J: TRBJ1-4
V: TRBV14
D: .

DNA: TGTGCCAGCAGTTTTCTTTCGGGCACAGATACGCAGTATTTT
CDR3: CASSFLSGTDTQYF
size: .
J: TRBJ2-3
V: TRBV28
D: .

DNA: TGCAGTGCTAGAGATGAAGCGGAACCCGAGAACTTT
CDR3: CSARDEAEPENF
size: .
J: TRBJ1-6
V: TRBV20-1
D: .

DNA: TGTGCCAGCACCTTTCAGGGGCTGACTGAAGCTTTCTTT
CDR3: CASTFQGLTEAFF
size: many
J: TRBJ1-1
V: TRBV7-2
D: .

DNA: TGTGCCACCAGTGATTTGCGGCAGGGGTTAGATGAGCAGTTCTTC
CDR3: CATSDLRQGLDEQFF
size: .
J: TRBJ2-1
V: TRBV24-1
D: .

DNA: TGCGCCAGCAGCTTGGCCGGATCGACTAATGAAAAACTGTTTTTT
CDR3: CASSLAGSTNEKLFF
size: many
J: TRBJ1-4
V: TRBV5-1
D: .

DNA: TGTGCCAGCAGCTCCCTTCGGACAGGGGCTAGTCGCTACACCTTC
CDR3: CASSSLRTGASRYTF
size: .
J: TRBJ1-2
V: TRBV7-9
D: TRBD1

DNA: TGTGCCAGCAGCCCGCTGGGGGTCGACACCGGGGAGCTGTTTTTT
CDR3: CASSPLGVDTGELFF
size: few
J: TRBJ2-2
V: TRBV12-3/TRBV12-4
D: .

DNA: TGTGCCAGCACAGGGGGGGGCCATGGGCAGTTCTTC
CDR3: CASTGGGHGQFF
size: few
J: TRBJ2-1
V: TRBV6-2/TRBV6-3
D: .

DNA: TGTGCCAGCAGTTTATCCCTAGAGGGAGGGCAGCCCCAGCATTTT
CDR3: CASSLSLEGGQPQHF
size: once
J: TRBJ1-5
V: TRBV12-3/TRBV12-4
D: .

DNA: TGTGCCAGCAGTTTAAGGTCTAGGGGGACTGAAGCTTTCTTT
CDR3: CASSLRSRGTEAFF
size: .
J: TRBJ1-1
V: TRBV27
D: .

DNA: TGTGCCAGCAGTTTCCAACCCGGGACAGGGGCCGAGACCCAGTACTTC
CDR3: CASSFQPGTGAETQYF
size: few
J: TRBJ2-5
V: TRBV3-1
D: TRBD1

DNA: TGCGCCAGCAGGGAATGGAGTGAAACCTACGAGCAGTACTTC
CDR3: CASREWSETYEQYF
size: few
J: TRBJ2-7
V: TRBV5-1
D: .

DNA: TGTGCCAGCAGCCCACATAAGGAGAATTCACCCCTCCACTTT
CDR3: CASSPHKENSPLHF
size: .
J: TRBJ1-6
V: TRBV7-2
D: .

DNA: TGTGCCAGCAGCTCCTTAGCGGGGGTAGAGACCCAGTACTTC
CDR3: CASSSLAGVETQYF
size: .
J: TRBJ2-5
V: TRBV7-3
D: TRBD2

DNA: TGTGCCAGCAGCTTACAGACAGATAACTATGGCTACACCTTC
CDR3: CASSLQTDNYGYTF
size: .
J: TRBJ1-2
V: TRBV7-2
D: .

DNA: TGTGCCAGCAGCTTAGTCGGCGGGGGAGAGACCCAGTACTTC
CDR3: CASSLVGGGETQYF
size: many
J: TRBJ2-5
V: TRBV7-2
D: TRBD2

DNA: TGCAGCGTTGGAGGGGCGGCAGGGAACACCGGGGAGCTGTTTTTT
CDR3: CSVGGAAGNTGELFF
size: few
J: TRBJ2-2
V: TRBV29-1
D: .

DNA: TGTGCCAGCAGCCCTCTCCCAGGGGCCTATGGCTACACCTTC
CDR3: CASSPLPGAYGYTF
size: .
J: TRBJ1-2
V: TRBV7-3
D: .

DNA: TGCAGTGCCGCGCCGGACAGTACTGGAAACACCATATATTTT
CDR3: CSAAPDSTGNTIYF
size: .
J: TRBJ1-3
V: TRBV20-1
D: .

DNA: TGTGCCAGCAAAACGGGCGTGTCTATGGGCAATCAGCCCCAGCATTTT
CDR3: CASKTGVSMGNQPQHF
size: .
J: TRBJ1-5
V: TRBV2
D: .